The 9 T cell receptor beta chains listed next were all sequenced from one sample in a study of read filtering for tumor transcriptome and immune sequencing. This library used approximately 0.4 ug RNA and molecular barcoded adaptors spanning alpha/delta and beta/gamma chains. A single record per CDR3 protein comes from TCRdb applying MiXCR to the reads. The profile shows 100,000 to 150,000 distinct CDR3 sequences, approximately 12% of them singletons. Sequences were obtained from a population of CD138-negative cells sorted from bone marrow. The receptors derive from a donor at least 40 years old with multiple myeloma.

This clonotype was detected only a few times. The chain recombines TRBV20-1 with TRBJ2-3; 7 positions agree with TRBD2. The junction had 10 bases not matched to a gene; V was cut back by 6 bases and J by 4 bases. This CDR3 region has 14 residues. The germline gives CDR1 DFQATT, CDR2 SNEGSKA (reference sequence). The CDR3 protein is CSALTSDGPDTQYF. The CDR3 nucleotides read TGCAGTGCCCTTACTAGCGACGGTCCAGATACGCAGTATTTT.

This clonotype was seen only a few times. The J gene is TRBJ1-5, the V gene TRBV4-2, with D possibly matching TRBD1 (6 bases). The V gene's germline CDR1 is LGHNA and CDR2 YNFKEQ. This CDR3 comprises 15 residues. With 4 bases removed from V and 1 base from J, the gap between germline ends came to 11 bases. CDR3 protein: CASSRTGRSNQPQHF. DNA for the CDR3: TGTGCCAGCAGCCGAACAGGGAGAAGCAATCAGCCCCAGCATTTT.

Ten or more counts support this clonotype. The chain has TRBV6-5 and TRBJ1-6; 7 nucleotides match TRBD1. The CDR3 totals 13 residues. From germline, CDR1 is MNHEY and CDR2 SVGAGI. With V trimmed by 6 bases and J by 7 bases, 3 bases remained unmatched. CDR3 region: CASRTGVNSPLHF. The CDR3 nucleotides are TGTGCCAGCAGAACAGGGGTGAATTCACCCCTCCACTTT.

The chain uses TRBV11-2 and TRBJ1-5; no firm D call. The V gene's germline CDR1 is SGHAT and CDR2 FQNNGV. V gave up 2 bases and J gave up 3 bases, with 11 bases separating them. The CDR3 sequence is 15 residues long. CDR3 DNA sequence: TGTGCCAGCAGCTTATACGGGTCAGACAATCAGCCCCAGCATTTT. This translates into CASSLYGSDNQPQHF.

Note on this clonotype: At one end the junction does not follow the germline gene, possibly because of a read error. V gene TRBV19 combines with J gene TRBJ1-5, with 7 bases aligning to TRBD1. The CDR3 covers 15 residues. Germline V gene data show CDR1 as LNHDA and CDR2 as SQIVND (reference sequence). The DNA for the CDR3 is TGTACCAGTAGTAGAGGCAGGGGGAAGGAGCAGCCCCAGCATTTT. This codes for CTSSRGRGKEQPQHF.

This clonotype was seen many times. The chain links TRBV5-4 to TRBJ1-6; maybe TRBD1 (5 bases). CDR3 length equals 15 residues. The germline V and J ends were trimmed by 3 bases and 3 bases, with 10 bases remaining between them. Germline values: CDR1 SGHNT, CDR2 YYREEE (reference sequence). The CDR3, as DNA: TGTGCCAGCAGCTCCGGGACGGACTATAATTCACCCCTCCACTTT. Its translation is CASSSGTDYNSPLHF.

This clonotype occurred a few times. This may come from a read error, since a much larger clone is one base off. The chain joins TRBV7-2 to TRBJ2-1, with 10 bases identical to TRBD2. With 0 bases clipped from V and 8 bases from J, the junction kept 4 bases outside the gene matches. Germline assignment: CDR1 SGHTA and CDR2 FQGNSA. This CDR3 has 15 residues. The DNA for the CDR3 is TGTGCCAGCAGCTTAGCCGGGACTAGCGTCGATGAGCAGTTCTTC. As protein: CASSLAGTSVDEQFF.

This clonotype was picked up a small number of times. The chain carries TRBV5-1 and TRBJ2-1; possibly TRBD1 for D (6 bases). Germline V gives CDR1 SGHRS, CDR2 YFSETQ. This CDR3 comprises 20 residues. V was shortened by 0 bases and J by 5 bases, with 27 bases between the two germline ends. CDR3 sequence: CASSLDRPGTRDTKNNEQFF. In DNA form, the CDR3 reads TGCGCCAGCAGCTTGGATCGACCCGGTACCCGGGACACAAAGAACAATGAGCAGTTCTTC.

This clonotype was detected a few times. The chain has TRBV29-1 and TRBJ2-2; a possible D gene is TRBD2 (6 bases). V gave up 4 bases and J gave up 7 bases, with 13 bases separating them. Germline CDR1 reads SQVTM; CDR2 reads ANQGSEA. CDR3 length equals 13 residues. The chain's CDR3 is CSVVHGGGGELFF. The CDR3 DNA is TGCAGCGTTGTACACGGGGGAGGCGGGGAGCTGTTTTTT.